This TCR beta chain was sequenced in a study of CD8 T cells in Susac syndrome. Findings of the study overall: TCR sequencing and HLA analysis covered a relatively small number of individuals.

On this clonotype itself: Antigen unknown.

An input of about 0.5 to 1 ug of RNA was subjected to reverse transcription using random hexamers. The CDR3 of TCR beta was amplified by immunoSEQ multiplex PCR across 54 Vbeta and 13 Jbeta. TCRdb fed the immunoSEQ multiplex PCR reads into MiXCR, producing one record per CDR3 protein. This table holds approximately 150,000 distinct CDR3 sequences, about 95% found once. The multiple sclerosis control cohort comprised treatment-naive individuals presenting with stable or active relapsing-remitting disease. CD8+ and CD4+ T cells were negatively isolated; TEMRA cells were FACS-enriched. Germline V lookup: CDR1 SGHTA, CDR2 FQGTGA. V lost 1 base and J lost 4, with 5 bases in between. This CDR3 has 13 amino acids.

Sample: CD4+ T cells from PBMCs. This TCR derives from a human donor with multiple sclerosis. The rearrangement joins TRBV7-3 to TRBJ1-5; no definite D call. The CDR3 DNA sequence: TGTGCCAGCAGCTTAAGTTTTAATCAGCCCCAGCATTTT. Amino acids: CASSLSFNQPQHF.